This T cell receptor (beta chain) is from a study of blood T cell repertoires in COVID-19 (dated by TCRdb to about 2020). Regarding the complete study: Samples covering the acute and convalescent phases of COVID-19 were provided by collaborators in the United States, Italy and Spain. The sample metadata nearly always contained a de-identified subject ID, COVID-19 status, age in years and sex. The dataset comprised deeply sampled blood TCRbeta repertoires from subjects exposed to, actively infected with, or recovered from COVID-19. Where available, HLA class I and class II types were obtained from metadata supplied by the sample provider rather than from assay-based typing. The prospective study material was composed of cDNA or gDNA derived from T cells, B-cell-depleted T cells, or PBMCs. Samples came from the ongoing ImmuneRACE study (first 160 participants) plus 1,254 subjects from 6 global collaborators. The repertoires were made available in a free public database intended to serve as a resource for research on the immune response to SARS-CoV-2.

Inclusive of the bounding cysteine and phenylalanine, the CDR3 is 14 residues long. The retained sequence is limited to the CDR3, 42 bases, with the frame set at the first base. Clipping removes 5 bases from V and 10 bases from J, with 8 as the unmatched junction base count. CDR1 and CDR2 are drawn from the germline V gene (reference sequence): LNHDA, SQIVND. About this clone: No cognate antigen has been identified for it. The input lacks base qualities; no much larger clone sits a single base away.

The immunoSEQ Assay, a bias-controlled multiplex PCR, was used to amplify TCRbeta CDR3 regions from genomic DNA. Processing in the source paper ran as follows. The number of nucleated cells in each sample was estimated from the amplification of reference gene primers within the assay. To quantify the absolute abundance of each unique TCRbeta CDR3 rearrangement, sequence reads were collapsed and filtered. Productive Simpson clonality was computed per sample as the square root of Simpson's diversity index over productive rearrangements. TCRdb carries this immuneACCESS record with in-frame sequences only. Its versions omit some clonotypes, under half of them owing to an unresolved V gene in the studies checked, with the rest unexplained. The D gene and trimming were derived from the DNA, and the V and J assignments and clone size from that table. For this sample the table gives about 160,000 clones, of which 92% were detected only once. Roughly 4.8% of the sample goes to the ten largest clones.

Overall study outcomes, separate from this receptor: Clinical and demographic metadata were provided uncurated, with the amount varying by source and participant.

One collaborating source in Seattle enrolled patients while the patients were actively infected and followed the patients over time throughout the course of disease. Each collaborating institution followed its own protocols to collect whole blood in K2EDTA tubes. For TCRbeta analysis, collaborator samples were shipped as frozen whole blood, as isolated PBMCs, or as DNA extracted from either sample type. Sequenced: peripheral blood. The rearrangement joined TRBV19 to TRBJ1-6, with TRBD1 matching 7 junction bases. The sequence was obtained from a man aged 25-40 years with COVID-19, enrolled during active disease. The nucleotide sequence reads TGTGCCAGTAGTCCTCAGGGGGGAGGCTCACCCCTCCACTTT. Its amino acids are CASSPQGGGSPLHF.